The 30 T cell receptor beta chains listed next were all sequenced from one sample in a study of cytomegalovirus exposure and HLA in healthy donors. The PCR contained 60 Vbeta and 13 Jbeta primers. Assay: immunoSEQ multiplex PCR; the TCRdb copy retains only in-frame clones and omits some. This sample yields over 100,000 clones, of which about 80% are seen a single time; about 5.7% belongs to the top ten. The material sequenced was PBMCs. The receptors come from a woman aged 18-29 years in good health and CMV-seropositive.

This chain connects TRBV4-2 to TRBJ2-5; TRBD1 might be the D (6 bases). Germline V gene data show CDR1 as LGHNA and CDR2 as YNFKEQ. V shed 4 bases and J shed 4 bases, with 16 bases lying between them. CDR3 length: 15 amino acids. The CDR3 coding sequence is TGTGCCAGCAGCCCCAGTGGGGGCGAAGCAGAGACCCAGTACTTC. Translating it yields CASSPSGGEAETQYF.

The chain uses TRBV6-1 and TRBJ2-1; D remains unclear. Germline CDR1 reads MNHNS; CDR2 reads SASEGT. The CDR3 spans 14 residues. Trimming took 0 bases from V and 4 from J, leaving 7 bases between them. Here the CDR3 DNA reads TGTGCCAGCAGTGAAGCTTATAGATACAATGAGCAGTTCTTC. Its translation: CASSEAYRYNEQFF.

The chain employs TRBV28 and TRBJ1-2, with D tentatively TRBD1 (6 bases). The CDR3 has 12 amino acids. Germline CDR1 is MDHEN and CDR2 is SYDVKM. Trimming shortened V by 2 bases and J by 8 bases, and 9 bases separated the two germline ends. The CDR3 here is CASSLMGAGYTF. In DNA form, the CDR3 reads TGTGCCAGCAGTTTAATGGGGGCCGGCTACACCTTC.

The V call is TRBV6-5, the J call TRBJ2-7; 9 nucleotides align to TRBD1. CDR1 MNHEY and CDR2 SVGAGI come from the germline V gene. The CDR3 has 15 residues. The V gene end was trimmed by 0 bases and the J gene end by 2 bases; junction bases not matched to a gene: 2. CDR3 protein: CASSYSGTGTYEQYF. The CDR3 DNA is TGTGCCAGCAGTTACTCCGGGACAGGGACCTACGAGCAGTACTTC.

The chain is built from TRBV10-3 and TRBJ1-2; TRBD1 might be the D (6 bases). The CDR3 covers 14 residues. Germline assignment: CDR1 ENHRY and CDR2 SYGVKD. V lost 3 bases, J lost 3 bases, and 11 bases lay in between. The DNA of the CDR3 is TGTGCCATCAGTGACGGGGGGCGTGACTATGGCTACACCTTC. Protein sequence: CAISDGGRDYGYTF.

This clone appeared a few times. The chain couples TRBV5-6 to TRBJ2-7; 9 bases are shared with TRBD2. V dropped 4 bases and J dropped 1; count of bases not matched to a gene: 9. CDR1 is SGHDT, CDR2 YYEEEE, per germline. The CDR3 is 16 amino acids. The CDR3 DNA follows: TGTGCCAGCAGCACCCTAGCGGGAAAGGGGTCCTACGAGCAGTACTTC. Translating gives CASSTLAGKGSYEQYF. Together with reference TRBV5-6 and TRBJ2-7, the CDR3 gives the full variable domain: DAGVTQSPTHLIKTRGQQVTLRCSPKSGHDTVSWYQQALGQGPQFIFQYYEEEERQRGNFPDRFSGHQFPNYSSELNVNALLLGDSALYLCASSTLAGKGSYEQYFGPGTRLTVT.

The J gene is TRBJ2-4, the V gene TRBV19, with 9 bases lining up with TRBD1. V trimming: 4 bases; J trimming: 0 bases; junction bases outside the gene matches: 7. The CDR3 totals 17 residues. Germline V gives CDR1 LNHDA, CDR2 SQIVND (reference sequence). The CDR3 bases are TGTGCCAGTAGTACTCCGGGACAGGGACTAGCCAAAAACATTCAGTACTTC. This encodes CASSTPGQGLAKNIQYF.

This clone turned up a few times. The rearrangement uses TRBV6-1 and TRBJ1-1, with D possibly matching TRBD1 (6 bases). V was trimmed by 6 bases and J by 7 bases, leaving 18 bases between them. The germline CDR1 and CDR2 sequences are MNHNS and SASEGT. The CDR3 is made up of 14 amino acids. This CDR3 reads CASSRAGGLGEAFF. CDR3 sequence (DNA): TGTGCCAGCAGCCGGGCGGGGGGCCTAGGTGAAGCTTTCTTT.

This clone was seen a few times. This CDR3 is CASRQTGSYEQYF. CDR3 DNA sequence: TGTGCCAGCAGACAGACAGGGAGCTACGAGCAGTACTTC. The chain has TRBV5-6 and TRBJ2-7, with TRBD1 matching 7 bases. Germline trimming cut 5 bases from V and 3 bases from J; bases unmatched to any gene: 5. The CDR3 sequence is 13 residues long. The germline V gene has CDR1 SGHDT and CDR2 YYEEEE.

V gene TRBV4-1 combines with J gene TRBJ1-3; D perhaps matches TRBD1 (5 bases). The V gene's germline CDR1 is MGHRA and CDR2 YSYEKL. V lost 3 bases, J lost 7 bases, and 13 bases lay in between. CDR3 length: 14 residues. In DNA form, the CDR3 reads TGCGCCAGCAGCCACCCAGGGTTAGGTAACACCATATATTTT. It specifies CASSHPGLGNTIYF.

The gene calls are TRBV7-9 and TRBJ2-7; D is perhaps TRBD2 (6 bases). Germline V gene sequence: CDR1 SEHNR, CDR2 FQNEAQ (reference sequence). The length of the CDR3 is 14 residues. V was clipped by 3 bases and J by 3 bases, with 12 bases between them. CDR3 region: CASSFRDGGYEQYF. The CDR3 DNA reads TGTGCCAGCAGCTTCCGGGACGGGGGCTACGAGCAGTACTTC.

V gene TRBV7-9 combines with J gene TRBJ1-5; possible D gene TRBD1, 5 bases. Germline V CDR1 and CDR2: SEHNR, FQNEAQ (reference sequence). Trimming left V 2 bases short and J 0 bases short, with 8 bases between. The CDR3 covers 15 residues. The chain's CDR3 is CASSLTGVSNQPQHF. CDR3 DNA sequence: TGTGCCAGCAGCTTAACGGGGGTTAGCAATCAGCCCCAGCATTTT.

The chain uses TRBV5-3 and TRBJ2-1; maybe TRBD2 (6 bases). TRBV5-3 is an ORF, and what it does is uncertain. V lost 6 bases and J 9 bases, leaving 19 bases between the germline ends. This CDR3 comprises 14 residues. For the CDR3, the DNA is TGTGCCAGAATCCATGGGGGGTTAGTAGGTGAGCAGTTCTTC. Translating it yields CARIHGGLVGEQFF.

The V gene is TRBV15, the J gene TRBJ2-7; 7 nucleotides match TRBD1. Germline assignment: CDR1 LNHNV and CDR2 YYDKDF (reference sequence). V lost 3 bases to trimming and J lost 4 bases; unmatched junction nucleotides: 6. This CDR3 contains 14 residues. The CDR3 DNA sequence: TGTGCCACCAGCAGCTACAGGGGACGGTACGAGCAGTACTTC. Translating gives CATSSYRGRYEQYF.

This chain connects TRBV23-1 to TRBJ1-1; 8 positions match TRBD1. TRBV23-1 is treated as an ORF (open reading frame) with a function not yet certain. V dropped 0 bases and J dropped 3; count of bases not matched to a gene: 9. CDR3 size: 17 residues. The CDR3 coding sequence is TGCGCCAGCAGTCAATCCCAGGGGGCGTTGGTCGACACTGAAGCTTTCTTT. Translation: CASSQSQGALVDTEAFF.

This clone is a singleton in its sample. CDR3 DNA sequence: TGTGCCAGCAGCCCGGGGCGGGAGGCGACCCAGTACTTC. Translating it yields CASSPGREATQYF. The V and J genes are TRBV13 and TRBJ2-5; 8 positions match TRBD2. The CDR3 loop spans 13 amino acids. With V trimmed by 5 bases and J by 7 bases, 6 bases remained unmatched. Germline values: CDR1 PRHDT, CDR2 FYEKMQ (reference sequence).

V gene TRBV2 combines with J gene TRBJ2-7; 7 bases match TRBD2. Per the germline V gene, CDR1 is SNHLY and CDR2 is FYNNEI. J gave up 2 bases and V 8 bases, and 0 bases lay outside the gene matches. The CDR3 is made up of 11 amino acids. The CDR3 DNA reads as TGTGCCAGCCGGGGGGCCTACGAGCAGTACTTC. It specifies CASRGAYEQYF.

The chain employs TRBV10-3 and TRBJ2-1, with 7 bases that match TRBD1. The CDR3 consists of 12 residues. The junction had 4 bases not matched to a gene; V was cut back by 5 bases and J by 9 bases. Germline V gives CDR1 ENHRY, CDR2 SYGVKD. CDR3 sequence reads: CAISMDRSEQFF. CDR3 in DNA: TGTGCCATCAGTATGGACAGGTCTGAGCAGTTCTTC.

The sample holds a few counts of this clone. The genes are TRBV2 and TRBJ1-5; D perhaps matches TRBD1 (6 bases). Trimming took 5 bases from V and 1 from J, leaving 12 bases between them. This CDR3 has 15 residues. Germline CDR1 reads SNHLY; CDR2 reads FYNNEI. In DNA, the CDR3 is TGTGCCAGCAGTCGAGAGGGGGGGAGCAATCAGCCCCAGCATTTT. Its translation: CASSREGGSNQPQHF.

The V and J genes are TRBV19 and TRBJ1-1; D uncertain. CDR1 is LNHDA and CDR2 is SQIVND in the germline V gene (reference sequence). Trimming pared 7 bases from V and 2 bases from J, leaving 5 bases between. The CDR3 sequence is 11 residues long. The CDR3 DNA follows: TGTGCCAGTACCTTTAACACTGAAGCTTTCTTT. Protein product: CASTFNTEAFF.

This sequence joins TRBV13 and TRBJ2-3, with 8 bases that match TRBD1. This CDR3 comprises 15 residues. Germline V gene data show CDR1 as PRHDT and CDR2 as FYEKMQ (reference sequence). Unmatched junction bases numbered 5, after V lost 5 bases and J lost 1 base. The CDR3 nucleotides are TGTGCCAGCAGCGCCGGACAGGGAGGCACAGATACGCAGTATTTT. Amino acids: CASSAGQGGTDTQYF.

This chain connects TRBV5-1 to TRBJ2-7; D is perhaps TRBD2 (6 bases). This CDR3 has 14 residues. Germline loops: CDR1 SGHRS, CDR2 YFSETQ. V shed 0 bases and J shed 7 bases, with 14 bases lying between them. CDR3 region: CASSLERGVGEQYF. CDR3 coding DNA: TGCGCCAGCAGCTTGGAACGCGGGGTAGGGGAGCAGTACTTC.

CDR3: CASSSPGNQPQHF. CDR3 bases: TGTGCCAGCAGTTCCCCGGGAAATCAGCCCCAGCATTTT. This chain links TRBV28 with TRBJ1-5; D is unresolved. The CDR3 length is 13 residues. V was trimmed by 4 bases and J by 4 bases, leaving 8 bases between them. CDR1 MDHEN and CDR2 SYDVKM come from the germline V gene.

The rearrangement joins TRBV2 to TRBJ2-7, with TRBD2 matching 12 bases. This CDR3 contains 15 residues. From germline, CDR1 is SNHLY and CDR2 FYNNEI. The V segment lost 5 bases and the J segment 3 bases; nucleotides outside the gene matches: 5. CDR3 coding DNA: TGTGCCAGCAGTCGACTAGCGGGAGAGGGCTACGAGCAGTACTTC. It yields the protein CASSRLAGEGYEQYF. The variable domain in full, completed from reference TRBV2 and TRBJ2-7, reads EPEVTQTPSHQVTQMGQEVILRCVPISNHLYFYWYRQILGQKVEFLVSFYNNEISEKSEIFDDQFSVERPDGSNFTLKIRSTKLEDSAMYFCASSRLAGEGYEQYFGPGTRLTVT.

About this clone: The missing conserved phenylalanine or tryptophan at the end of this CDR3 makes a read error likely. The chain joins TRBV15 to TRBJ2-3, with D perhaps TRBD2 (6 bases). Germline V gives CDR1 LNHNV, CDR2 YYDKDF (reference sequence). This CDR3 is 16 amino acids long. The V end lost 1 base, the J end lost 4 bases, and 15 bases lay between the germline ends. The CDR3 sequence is CATSRVEGLGPDTQYV. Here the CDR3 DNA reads TGTGCCACCAGCAGAGTGGAGGGACTGGGCCCAGATACGCAGTATGTT.

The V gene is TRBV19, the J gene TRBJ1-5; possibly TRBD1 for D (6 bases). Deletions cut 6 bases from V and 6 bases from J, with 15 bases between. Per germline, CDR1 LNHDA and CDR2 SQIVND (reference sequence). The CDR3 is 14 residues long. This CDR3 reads CASRTQGLGQPQHF. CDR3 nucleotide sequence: TGTGCCAGTAGGACACAGGGATTGGGTCAGCCCCAGCATTTT.

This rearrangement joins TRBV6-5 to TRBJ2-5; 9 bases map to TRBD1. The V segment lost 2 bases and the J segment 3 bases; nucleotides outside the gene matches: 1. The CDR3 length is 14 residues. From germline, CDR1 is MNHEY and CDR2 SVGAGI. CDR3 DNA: TGTGCCAGCAGTTACGGGACAGGGAAAGAGACCCAGTACTTC. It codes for CASSYGTGKETQYF.

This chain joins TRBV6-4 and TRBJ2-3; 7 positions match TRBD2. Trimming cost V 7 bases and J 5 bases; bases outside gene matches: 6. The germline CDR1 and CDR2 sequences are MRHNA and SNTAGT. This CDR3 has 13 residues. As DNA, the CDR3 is TGTGCCAGCACTGCGGGAGTAAAAGATACGCAGTATTTT. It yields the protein CASTAGVKDTQYF.

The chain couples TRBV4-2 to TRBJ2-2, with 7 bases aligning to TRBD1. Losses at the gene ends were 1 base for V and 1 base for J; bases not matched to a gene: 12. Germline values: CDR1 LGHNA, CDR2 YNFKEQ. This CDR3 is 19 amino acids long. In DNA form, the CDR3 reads TGTGCCAGCAGCCAAGTTCATGGCAGGGGGATCCAGAACACCGGGGAGCTGTTTTTT. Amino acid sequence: CASSQVHGRGIQNTGELFF.

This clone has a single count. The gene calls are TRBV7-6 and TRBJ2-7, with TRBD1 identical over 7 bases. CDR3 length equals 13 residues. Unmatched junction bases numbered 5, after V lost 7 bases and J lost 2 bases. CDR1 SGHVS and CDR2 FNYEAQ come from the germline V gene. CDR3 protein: CASTEGQPYEQYF. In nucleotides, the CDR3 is TGTGCCAGCACCGAGGGACAGCCCTACGAGCAGTACTTC. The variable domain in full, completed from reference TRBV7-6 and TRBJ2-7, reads GAGVSQSPRYKVTKRGQDVALRCDPISGHVSLYWYRQALGQGPEFLTYFNYEAQQDKSGLPNDRFSAERPEGSISTLTIQRTEQRDSAMYRCASTEGQPYEQYFGPGTRLTVT.